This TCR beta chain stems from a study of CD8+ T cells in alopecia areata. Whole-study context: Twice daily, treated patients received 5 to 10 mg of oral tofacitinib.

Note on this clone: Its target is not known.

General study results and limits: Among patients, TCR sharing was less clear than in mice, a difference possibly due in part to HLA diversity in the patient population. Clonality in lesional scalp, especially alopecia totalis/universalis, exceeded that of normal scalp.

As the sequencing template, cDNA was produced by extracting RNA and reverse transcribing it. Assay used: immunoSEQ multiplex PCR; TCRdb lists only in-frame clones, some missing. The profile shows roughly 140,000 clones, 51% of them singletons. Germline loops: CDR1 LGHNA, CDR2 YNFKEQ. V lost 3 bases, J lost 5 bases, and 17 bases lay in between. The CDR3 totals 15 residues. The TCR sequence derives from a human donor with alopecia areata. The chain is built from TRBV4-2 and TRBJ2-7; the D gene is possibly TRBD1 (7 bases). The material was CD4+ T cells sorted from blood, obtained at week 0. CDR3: CASSQRDGGGHEQYF. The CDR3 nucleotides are TGTGCCAGCAGCCAGCGGGACGGAGGGGGCCACGAGCAGTACTTC.